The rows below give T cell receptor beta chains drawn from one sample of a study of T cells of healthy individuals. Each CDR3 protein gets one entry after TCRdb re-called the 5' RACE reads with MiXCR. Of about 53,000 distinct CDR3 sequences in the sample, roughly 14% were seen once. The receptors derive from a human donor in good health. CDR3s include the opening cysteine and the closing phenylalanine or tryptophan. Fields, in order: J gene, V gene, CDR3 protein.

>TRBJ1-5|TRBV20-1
CSARTGNQPQHF
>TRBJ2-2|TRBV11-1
CASSLSTGQGAGELFF
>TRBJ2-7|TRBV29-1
CSGYRLPRYEQYF
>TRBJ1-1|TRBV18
CASSPNDAGGTEAFF
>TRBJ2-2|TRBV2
CASSEGRGTGELFF
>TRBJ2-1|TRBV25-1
CASRSGYNEQFF
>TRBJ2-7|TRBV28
CASSLFQNSYEQYF
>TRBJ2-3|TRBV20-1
CSANFKVGNTDTQYF
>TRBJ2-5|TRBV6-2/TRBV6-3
CASEGQAGAGETQYF
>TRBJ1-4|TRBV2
CASSGRPDRENEKLFF
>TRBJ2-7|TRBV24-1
CATSDPGIYVGEQYF
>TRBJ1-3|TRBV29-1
CSVSPDFSGNTIYF
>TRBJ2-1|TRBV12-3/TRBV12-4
CASAAYNEQFF
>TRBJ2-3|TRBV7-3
CASSLDRAGDTQYF
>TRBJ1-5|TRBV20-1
CSARVGTGEPISNQPQHF
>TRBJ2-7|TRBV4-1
CASSLVGGYEQYF
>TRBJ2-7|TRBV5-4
CASTPGEFPSYEQYF
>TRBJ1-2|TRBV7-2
CASSSSLTPNYGYTF
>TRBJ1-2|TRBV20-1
CSARSGGRGYTF
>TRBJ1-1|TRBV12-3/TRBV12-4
CASSSPPEAFF
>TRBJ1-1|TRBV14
CASSGRASEAFF
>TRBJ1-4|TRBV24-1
CATSEEGASEKLFF
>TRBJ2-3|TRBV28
CASSKDASDLTDTQYF
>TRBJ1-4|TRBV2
CASSESRGRNEKLFF
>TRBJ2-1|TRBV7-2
CASSLRRVGLAGRNEQFF
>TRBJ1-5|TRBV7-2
CASSLGQGYQPQHF
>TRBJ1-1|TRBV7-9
CASSPGPYMNTEAFF
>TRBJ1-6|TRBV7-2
CASSLYRGQNSPLHF
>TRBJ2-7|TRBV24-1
CATSGGLAGDLSEQYF
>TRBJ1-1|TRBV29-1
CSAINRDTEAFF
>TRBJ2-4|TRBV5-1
CASSPIIGEGNIQYF
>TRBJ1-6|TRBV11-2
CASSLERWPGGQYNSPLHF
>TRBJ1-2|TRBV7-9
CASSPRQGSYGYTF
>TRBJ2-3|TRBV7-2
CASSRKGLAATQYF
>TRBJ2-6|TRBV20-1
CSARRGAGGSGANVLTF
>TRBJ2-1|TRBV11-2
CASSSLKLTSGINEQFF
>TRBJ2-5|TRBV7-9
CASSSSTGTQYF
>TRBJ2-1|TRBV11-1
CASSLGASSYNEQFF
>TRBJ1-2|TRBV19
CASLDGYGYTF
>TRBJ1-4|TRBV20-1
CSAGTGDEKLFF
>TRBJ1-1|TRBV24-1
CATSDFPLMGYTEAFF
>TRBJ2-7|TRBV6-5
CASRTQGNPYEQYF
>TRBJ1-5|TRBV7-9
CASSLQDQPQHF
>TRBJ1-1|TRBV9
CASSVDPFGRNEAFF
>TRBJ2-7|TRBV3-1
CASSPAGLPYEQYF
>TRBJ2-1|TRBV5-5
CASSLDLYNEQFF
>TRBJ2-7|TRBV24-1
CATSRVNYYEQYF
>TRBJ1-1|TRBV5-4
CASSLGQGADFF
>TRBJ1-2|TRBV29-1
CSVSGTGPEGYTF
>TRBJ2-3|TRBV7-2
CASSVFGTQGTDTQYF
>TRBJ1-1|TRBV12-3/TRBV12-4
CASSFRTVNTEAFF
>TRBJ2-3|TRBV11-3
CASSGVRADTQYF
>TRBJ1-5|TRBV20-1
CSATGTGRNQPQHF
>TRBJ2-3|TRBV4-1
CASSPPDGLADTQYF